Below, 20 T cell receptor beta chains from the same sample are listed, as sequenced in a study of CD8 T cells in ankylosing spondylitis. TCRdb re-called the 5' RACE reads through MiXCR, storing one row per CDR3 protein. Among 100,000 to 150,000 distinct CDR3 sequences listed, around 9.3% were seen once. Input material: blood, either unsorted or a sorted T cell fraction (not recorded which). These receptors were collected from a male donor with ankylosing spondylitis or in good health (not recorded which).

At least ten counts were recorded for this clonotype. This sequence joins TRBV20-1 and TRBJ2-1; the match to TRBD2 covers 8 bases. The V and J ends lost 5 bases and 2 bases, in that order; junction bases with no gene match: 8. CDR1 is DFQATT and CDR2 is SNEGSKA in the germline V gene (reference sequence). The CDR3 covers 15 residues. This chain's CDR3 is CSALKAGVTYNEQFF. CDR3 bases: TGCAGTGCTCTGAAAGCGGGAGTTACCTACAATGAGCAGTTCTTC.

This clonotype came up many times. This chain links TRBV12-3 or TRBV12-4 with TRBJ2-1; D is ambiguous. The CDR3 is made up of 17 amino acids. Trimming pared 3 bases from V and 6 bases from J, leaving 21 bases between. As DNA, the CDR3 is TGTGCCAGCAGTTTCCCCCGACGGATTTTGGGTTCCAATGAGCAGTTCTTC. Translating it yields CASSFPRRILGSNEQFF.

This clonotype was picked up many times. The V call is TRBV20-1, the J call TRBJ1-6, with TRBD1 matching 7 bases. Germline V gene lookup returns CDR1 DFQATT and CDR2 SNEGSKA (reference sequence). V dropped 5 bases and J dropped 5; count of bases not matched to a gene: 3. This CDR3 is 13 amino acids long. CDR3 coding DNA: TGCAGTGCTGGGGACAGAGATAATTCACCCCTCCACTTT. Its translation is CSAGDRDNSPLHF.

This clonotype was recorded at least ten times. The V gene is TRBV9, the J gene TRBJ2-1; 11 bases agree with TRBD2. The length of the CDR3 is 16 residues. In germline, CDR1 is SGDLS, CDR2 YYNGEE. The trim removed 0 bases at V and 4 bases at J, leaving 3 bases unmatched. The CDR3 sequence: CASSVDSGREYNEQFF. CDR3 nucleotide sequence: TGTGCCAGCAGCGTAGATAGCGGGAGGGAGTACAATGAGCAGTTCTTC.

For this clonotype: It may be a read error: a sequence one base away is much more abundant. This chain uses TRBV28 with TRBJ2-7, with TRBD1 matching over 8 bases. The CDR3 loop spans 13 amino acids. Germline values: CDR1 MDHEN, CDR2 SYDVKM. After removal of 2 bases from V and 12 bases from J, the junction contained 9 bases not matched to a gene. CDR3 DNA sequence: TGTGCCAGCAGTTTAGCGCAACAGGGGGGTTGGTACTTC. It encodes CASSLAQQGGWYF.

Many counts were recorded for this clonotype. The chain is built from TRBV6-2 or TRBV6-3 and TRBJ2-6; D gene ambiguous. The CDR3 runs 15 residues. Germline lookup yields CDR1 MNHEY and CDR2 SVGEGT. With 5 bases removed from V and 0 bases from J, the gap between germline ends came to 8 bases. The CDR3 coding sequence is TGTGCCAGCAGTCAGACCAACTCTGGGGCCAACGTCCTGACTTTC. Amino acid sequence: CASSQTNSGANVLTF.

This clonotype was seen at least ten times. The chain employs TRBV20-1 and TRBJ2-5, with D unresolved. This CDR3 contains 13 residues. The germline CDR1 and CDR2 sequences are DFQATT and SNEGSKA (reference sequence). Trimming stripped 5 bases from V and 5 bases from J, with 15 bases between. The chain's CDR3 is CSARSNWQETQYF. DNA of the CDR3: TGCAGTGCTCGCTCGAATTGGCAGGAGACCCAGTACTTC.

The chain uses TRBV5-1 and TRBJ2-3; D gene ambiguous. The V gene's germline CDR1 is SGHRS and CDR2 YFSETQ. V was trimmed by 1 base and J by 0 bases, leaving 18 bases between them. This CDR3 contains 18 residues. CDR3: CASSLTSAAPSSTDTQYF. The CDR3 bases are TGCGCCAGCAGCTTGACGTCGGCAGCCCCTTCTAGCACAGATACGCAGTATTTT.

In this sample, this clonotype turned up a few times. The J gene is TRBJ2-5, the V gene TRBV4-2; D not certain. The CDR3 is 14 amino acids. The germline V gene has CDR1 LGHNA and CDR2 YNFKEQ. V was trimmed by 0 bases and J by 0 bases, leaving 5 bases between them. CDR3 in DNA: TGTGCCAGCAGCCAAGACCAGGACCAAGAGACCCAGTACTTC. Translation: CASSQDQDQETQYF.

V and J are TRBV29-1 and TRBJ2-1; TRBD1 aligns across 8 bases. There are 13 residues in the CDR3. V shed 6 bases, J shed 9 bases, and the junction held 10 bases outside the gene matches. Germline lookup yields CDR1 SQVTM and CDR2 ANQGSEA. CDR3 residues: CSVLGQGRGEQFF. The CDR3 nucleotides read TGCAGCGTCCTTGGACAGGGCAGGGGTGAGCAGTTCTTC.

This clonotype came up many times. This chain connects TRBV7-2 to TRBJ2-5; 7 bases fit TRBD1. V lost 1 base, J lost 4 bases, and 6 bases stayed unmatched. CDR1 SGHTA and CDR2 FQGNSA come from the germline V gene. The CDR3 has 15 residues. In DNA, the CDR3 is TGTGCCAGCAGCTTAGGGACAGGCTGGGGAGAGACCCAGTACTTC. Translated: CASSLGTGWGETQYF.

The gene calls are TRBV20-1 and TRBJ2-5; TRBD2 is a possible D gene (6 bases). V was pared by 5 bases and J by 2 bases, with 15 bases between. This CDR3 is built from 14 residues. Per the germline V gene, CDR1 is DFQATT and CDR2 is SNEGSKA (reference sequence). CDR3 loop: CSAAPGVEQETQYF. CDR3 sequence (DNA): TGCAGTGCTGCCCCGGGGGTGGAGCAAGAGACCCAGTACTTC.

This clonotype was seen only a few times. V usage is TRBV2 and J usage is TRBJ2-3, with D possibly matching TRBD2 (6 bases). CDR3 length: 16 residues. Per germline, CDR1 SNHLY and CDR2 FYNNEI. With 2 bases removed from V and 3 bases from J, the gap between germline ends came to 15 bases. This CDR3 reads CASSERLVLLTDTQYF. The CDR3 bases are TGTGCCAGCAGTGAACGACTAGTCCTTCTGACAGATACGCAGTATTTT. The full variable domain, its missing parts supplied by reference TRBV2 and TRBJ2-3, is EPEVTQTPSHQVTQMGQEVILRCVPISNHLYFYWYRQILGQKVEFLVSFYNNEISEKSEIFDDQFSVERPDGSNFTLKIRSTKLEDSAMYFCASSERLVLLTDTQYFGPGTRLTVL.

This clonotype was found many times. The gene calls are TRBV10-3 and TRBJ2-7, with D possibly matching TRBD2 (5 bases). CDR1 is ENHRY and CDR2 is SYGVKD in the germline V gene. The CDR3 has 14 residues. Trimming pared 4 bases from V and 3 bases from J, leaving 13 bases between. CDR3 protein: CAISAQLGSYEQYF. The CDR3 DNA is TGTGCCATCAGTGCCCAACTAGGTAGCTACGAGCAGTACTTC.

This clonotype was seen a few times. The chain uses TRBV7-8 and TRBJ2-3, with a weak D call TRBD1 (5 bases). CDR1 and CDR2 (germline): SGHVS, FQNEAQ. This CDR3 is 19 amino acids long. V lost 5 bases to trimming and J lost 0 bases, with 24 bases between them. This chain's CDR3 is CASSLIATLRESSTDTQYF. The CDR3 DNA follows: TGTGCCAGCAGCCTCATAGCCACCCTCAGGGAATCTAGCACAGATACGCAGTATTTT.

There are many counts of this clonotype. The CDR3 DNA reads as TGTGCTAGTGGTCACGGGGAGTCCTACGAGCAGTACTTC. Translation: CASGHGESYEQYF. V usage is TRBV12-5 and J usage is TRBJ2-7; perhaps TRBD2 as D (5 bases). The CDR3 has 13 amino acids. Trimming removed 5 bases from V and 1 base from J, with 9 bases in between. From germline, CDR1 is LGHNT and CDR2 FRNRAP. The full variable domain, completed using reference TRBV12-5 and TRBJ2-7, is DARVTQTPRHKVTEMGQEVTMRCQPILGHNTVFWYRQTMMQGLELLAYFRNRAPLDDSGMPKDRFSAEMPDATLATLKIQPSEPRDSAVYFCASGHGESYEQYFGPGTRLTVT.

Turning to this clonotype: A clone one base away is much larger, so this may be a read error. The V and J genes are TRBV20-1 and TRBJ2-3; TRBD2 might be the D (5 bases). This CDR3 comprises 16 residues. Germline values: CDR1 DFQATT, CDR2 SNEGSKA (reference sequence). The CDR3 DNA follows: TGCTGTGCTAGAGTTGGGAGCGGAGCTAGCACAGATACGCAGTATTTT. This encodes CCARVGSGASTDTQYF.

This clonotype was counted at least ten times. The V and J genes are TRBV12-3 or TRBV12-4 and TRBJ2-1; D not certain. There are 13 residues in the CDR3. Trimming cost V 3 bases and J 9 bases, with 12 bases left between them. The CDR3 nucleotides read TGTGCCAGCAGTTTTTCGAGCATGGGTGAGCAGTTCTTC. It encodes CASSFSSMGEQFF.

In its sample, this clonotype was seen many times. In DNA, the CDR3 is TGTGCCAGCAGCCCACCCAGGGCATGGACCTACGAGCAGTACTTC. Translated, it gives CASSPPRAWTYEQYF. The rearrangement uses TRBV7-3 and TRBJ2-7; possibly TRBD1 for D (5 bases). The germline V gene has CDR1 SGHTA and CDR2 FQGTGA. The V gene lost 5 bases and the J gene lost 2 bases, with 16 bases spanning the gap. This CDR3 is 15 amino acids long.

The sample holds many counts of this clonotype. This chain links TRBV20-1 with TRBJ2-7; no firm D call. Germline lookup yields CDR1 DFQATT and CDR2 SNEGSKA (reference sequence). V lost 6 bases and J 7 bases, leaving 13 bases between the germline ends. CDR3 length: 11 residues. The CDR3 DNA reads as TGCAGTGCCCCAGGCACAGTGGAGCAGTACTTC. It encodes CSAPGTVEQYF.